In its sample, the clone carrying this T cell receptor beta chain is medium-sized. Its specificity is unknown. TCRdb independently ran MiXCR on the reads; one entry per CDR3 protein. The sample includes approximately 97,000 distinct CDR3 sequences, 16% of them seen just once. The V and J ends lost 2 bases and 4 bases, in that order; junction bases with no gene match: 14. This CDR3 has 18 residues. The entry originates in a study of T cell repertoires in cytomegalovirus infection. Findings of the study overall: Across the ex vivo response, the dominant clonotypes were HLA-C-restricted CMV-specific TCR beta clonotypes.

The material sequenced was PBMCs. This rearrangement joins TRBV12-3 or TRBV12-4 to TRBJ2-5; TRBD1 matches 9 bases. The TCR originated in a human donor in good health (CMV status not recorded). Some clones in this sample may be carry-over from other donors' samples. The chain's CDR3 is CASSLSTGGVGSRETQYF. CDR3 DNA sequence: TGTGCCAGCAGTTTAAGTACAGGGGGCGTCGGATCGAGAGAGACCCAGTACTTC.